This T cell receptor beta chain was identified in a study of T cell responses to AZD1222 COVID-19 vaccine. This CDR3 is 14 amino acids long. Germline assignment: CDR1 SGDLS and CDR2 YYNGEE. The germline V and J ends were trimmed by 0 bases and 5 bases, with 10 bases remaining between them. The method was immunoSEQ multiplex PCR; TCRdb's version includes in-frame clones alone and lacks a portion of them. This sample has approximately 150,000 clones, with more than 85% found just once. The receptor was derived from an adult who had recovered from COVID-19. The chain uses TRBV9 and TRBJ2-3; D tentatively fits TRBD1 or TRBD2 (6 bases each). Material: peripheral blood, obtained after recovery from COVID-19. The DNA for the CDR3 is TGTGCCAGCAGCGTAGTGGGGGGCGGAGATACGCAGTATTTT. Translating it yields CASSVVGGGDTQYF.